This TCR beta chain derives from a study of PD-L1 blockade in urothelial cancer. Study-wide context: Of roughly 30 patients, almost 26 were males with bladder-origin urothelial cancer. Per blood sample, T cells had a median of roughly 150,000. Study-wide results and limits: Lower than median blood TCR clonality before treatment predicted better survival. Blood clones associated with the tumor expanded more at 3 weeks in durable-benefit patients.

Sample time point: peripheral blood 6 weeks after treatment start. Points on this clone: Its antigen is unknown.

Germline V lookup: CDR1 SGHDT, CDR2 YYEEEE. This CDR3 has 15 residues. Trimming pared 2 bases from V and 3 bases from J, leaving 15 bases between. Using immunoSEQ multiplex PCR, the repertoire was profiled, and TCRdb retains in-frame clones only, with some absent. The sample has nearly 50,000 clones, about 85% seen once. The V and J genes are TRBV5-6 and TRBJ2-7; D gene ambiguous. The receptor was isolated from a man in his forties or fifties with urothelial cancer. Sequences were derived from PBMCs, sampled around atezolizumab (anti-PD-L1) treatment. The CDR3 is CASSFKPASYYEQYF. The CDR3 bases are TGTGCCAGCAGCTTCAAGCCTGCCTCGTACTACGAGCAGTACTTC.